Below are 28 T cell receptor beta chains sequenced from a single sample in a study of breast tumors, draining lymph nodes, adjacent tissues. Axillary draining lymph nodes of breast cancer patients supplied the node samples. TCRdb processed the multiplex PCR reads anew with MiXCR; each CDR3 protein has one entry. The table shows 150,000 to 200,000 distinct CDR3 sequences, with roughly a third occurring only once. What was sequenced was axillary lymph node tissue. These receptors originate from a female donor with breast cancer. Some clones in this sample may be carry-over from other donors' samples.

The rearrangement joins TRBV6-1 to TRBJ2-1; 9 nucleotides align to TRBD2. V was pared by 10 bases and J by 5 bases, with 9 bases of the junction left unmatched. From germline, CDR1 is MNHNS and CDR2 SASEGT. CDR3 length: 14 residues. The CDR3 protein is CATKRGGGNNEQFF. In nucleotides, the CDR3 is TGTGCCACTAAGCGCGGGGGGGGAAACAATGAGCAGTTCTTC.

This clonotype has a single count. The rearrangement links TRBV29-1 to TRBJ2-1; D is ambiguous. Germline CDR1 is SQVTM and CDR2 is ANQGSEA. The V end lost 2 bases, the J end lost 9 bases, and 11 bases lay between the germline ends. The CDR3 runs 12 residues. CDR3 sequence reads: CSVERLEAEQFF. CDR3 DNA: TGCAGCGTTGAAAGGTTAGAAGCTGAGCAGTTCTTC.

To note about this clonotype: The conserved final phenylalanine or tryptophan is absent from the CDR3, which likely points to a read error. The CDR3 loop reads CASSGDYLDTQYL. CDR3 DNA: TGTGCCAGCAGCGGCGACTACCTCGATACGCAGTATCTT. The rearrangement joins TRBV7-9 to TRBJ2-3; TRBD2 is a possible D gene (5 bases). CDR3 length: 13 residues. V was clipped by 5 bases and J by 6 bases, with 12 bases between them. Germline CDR1 is SEHNR and CDR2 is FQNEAQ (reference sequence).

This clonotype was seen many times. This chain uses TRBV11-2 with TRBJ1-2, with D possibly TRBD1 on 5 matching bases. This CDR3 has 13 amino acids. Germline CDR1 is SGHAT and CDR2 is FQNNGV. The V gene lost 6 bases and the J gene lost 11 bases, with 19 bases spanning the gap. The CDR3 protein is CASRGDAYTGYTF. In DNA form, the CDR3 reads TGTGCCAGCAGGGGGGACGCCTATACGGGGTACACCTTC.

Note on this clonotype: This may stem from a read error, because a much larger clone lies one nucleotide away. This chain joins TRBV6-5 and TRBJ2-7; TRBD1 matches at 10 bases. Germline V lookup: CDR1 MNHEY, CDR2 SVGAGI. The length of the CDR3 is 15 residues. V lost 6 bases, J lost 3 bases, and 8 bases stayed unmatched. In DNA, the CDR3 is TGTGCCAGCAGCGTGAGGCGGACAGGGGGCTACGAGCAGTACTTC. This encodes CASSVRRTGGYEQYF.

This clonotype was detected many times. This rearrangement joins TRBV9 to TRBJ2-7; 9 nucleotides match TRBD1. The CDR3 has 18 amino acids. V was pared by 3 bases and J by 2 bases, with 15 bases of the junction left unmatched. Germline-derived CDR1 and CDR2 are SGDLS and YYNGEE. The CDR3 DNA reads TGTGCCAGCAGCGCAGCGGAAGCCGGGACAGGGATCCCCTACGAGCAGTACTTC. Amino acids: CASSAAEAGTGIPYEQYF.

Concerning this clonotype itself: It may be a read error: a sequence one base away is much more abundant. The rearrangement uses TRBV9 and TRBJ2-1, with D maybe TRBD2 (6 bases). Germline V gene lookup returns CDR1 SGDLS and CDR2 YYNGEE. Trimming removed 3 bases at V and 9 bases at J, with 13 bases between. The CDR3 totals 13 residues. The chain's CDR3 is CASSARLDAEQFF. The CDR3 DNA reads TGTGCCAGCAGCGCTAGACTAGATGCTGAGCAGTTCTTC.

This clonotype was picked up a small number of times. The CDR3 loop reads CASRPLNVDTDTQYF. The DNA of the CDR3 is TGTGCCAGCAGGCCATTAAACGTGGACACAGATACGCAGTATTTT. This sequence joins TRBV6-1 and TRBJ2-3; no firm D call. The CDR3 consists of 15 residues. In germline, CDR1 is MNHNS, CDR2 SASEGT. V lost 6 bases, J lost 2 bases, and 15 bases lay in between.

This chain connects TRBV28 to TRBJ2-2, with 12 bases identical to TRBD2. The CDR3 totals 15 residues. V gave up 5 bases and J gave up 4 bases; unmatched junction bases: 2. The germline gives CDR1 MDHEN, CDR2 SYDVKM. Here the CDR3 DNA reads TGTGCCAGCAGTGTACTAGCGGGAGGCACCGGGGAGCTGTTTTTT. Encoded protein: CASSVLAGGTGELFF.

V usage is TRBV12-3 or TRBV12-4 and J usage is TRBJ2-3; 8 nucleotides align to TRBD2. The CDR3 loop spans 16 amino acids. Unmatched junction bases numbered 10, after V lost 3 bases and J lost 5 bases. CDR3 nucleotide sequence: TGTGCCAGCAGTTTGTCGGGGAGCGGGAGAAGAGATACGCAGTATTTT. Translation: CASSLSGSGRRDTQYF.

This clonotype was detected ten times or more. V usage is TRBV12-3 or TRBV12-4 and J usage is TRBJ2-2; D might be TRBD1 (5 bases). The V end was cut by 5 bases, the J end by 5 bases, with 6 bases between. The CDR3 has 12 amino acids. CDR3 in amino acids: CASSQGTGELFF. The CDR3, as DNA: TGTGCCAGCAGTCAGGGTACCGGGGAGCTGTTTTTT.

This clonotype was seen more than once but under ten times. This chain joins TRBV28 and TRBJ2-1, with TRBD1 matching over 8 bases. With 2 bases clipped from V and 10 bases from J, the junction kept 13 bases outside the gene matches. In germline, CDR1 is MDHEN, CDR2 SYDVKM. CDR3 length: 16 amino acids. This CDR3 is CASSLRGLAGGFEQFF. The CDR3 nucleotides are TGTGCCAGCAGTTTAAGGGGGCTGGCAGGGGGCTTCGAGCAGTTCTTC.

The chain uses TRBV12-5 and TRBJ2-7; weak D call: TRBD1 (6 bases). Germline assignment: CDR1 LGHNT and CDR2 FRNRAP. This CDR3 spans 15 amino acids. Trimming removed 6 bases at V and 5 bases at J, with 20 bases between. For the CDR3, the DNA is TGTGCTAGTGGACACACCGGGACATTCCCCGACGAGCAGTACTTC. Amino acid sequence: CASGHTGTFPDEQYF.

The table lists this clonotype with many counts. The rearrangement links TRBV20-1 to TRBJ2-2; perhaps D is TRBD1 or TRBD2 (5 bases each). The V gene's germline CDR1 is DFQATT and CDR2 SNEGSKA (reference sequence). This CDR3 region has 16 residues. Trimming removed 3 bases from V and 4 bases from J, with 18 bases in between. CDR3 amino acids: CSASSPLFGGTGELFF. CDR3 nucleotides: TGCAGTGCTAGTTCGCCCCTCTTTGGGGGCACCGGGGAGCTGTTTTTT.

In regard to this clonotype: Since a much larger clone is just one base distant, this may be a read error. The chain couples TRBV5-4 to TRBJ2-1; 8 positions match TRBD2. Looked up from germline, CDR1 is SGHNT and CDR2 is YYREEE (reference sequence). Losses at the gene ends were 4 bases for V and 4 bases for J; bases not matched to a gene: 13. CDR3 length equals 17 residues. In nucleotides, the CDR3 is TGTGCCAGCAGCCTTGGGGCCAGCGGGAGTAGATACAATGAGCAGTTCTTC. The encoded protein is CASSLGASGSRYNEQFF.

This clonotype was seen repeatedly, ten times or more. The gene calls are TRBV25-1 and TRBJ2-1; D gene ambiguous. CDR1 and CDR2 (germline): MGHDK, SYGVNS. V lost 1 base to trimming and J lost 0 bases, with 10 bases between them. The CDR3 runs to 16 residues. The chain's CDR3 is CASSEFIGSSYNEQFF. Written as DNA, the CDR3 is TGTGCCAGCAGTGAATTTATCGGAAGCTCCTACAATGAGCAGTTCTTC.

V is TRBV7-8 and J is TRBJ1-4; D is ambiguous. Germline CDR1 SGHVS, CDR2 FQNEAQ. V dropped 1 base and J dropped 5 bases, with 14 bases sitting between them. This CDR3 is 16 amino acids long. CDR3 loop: CASSLVWSSYNEKLFF. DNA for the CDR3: TGTGCCAGCAGCTTAGTCTGGAGCTCCTACAATGAAAAACTGTTTTTT.

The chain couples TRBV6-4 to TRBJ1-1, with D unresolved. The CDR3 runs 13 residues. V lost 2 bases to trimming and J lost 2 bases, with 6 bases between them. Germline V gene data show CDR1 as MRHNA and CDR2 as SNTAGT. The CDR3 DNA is TGTGCCAGCAGTGACCTTTACAACACTGAAGCTTTCTTT. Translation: CASSDLYNTEAFF.

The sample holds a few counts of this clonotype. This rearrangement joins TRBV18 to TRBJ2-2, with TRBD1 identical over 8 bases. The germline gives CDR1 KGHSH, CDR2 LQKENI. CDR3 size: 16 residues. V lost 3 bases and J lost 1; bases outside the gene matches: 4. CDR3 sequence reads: CASSPTGDLNTGELFF. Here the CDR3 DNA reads TGTGCCAGCTCACCGACAGGGGACCTGAACACCGGGGAGCTGTTTTTT.

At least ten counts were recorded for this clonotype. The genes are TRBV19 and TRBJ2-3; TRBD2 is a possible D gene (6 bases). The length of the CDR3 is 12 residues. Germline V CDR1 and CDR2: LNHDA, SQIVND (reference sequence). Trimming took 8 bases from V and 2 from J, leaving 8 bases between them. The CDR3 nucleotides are TGTGCCAGTGGGACTGCCACAGATACGCAGTATTTT. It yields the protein CASGTATDTQYF.

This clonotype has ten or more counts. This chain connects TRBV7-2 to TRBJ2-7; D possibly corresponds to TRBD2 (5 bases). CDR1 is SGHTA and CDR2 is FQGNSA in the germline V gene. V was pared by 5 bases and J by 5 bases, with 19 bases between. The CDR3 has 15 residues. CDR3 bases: TGTGCCAGCAGCCCAACTAGAGGGCAGAGCCACGAGCAGTACTTC. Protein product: CASSPTRGQSHEQYF. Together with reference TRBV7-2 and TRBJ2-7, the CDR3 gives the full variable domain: GAGVSQSPSNKVTEKGKDVELRCDPISGHTALYWYRQSLGQGLEFLIYFQGNSAPDKSGLPSDRFSAERTGGSVSTLTIQRTQQEDSAVYLCASSPTRGQSHEQYFGPGTRLTVT.

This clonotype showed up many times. This CDR3 reads CASSLGLSREPQHF. As DNA, the CDR3 is TGTGCCAGCAGCTTAGGGTTATCCCGAGAGCCCCAGCATTTT. This rearrangement joins TRBV7-2 to TRBJ1-5; D is unclear. The germline V gene has CDR1 SGHTA and CDR2 FQGNSA. The CDR3 runs to 14 residues. Trimming stripped 1 base from V and 8 bases from J, with 12 bases between.

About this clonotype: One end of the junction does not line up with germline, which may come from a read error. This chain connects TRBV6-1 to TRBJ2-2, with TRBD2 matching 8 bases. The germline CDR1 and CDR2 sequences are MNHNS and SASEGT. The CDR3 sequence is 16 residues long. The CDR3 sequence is CASDRSKRGTTGELFF. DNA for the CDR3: TGTGCCAGCGACCGCAGCAAGCGGGGGACCACCGGCGAGCTGTTTTTT.

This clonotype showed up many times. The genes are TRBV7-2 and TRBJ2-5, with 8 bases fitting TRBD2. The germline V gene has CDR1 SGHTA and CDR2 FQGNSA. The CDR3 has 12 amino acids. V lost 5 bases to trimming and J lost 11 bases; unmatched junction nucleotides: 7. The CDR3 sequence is CASSTRTSLQYF. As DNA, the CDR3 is TGTGCCAGCAGCACAAGGACTAGCCTGCAGTACTTC.

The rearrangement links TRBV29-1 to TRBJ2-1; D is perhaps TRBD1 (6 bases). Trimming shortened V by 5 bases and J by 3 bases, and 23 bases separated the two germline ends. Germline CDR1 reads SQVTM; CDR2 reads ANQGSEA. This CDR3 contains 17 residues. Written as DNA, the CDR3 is TGCAGCGTTCCCTCCGGAACCTATACAGGGTTCTACAATGAGCAGTTCTTC. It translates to CSVPSGTYTGFYNEQFF.

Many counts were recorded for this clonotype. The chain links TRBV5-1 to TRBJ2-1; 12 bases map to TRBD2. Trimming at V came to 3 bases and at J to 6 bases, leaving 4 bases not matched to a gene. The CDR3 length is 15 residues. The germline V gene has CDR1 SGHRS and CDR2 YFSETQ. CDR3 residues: CASSYGLAGFNEQFF. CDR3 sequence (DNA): TGCGCCAGCAGCTATGGACTAGCGGGGTTCAATGAGCAGTTCTTC.

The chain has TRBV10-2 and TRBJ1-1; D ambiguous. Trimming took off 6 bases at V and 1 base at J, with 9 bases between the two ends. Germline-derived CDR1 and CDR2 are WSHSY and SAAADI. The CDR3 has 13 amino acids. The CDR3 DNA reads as TGCGCCAGCAGAGAGGACCCGAACACTGAAGCTTTCTTT. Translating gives CASREDPNTEAFF.

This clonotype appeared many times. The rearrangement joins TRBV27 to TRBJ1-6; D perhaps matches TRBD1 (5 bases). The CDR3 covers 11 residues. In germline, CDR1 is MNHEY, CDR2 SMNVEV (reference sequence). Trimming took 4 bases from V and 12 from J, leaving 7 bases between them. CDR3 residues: CASSWGGPLHF. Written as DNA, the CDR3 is TGTGCCAGCAGTTGGGGGGGACCCCTCCACTTT.